The next 10 T cell receptor beta chains were all read from a single sample in a study of PD-1 blockade in mismatch repair-deficient tumors. Here immunoSEQ multiplex PCR was the method, and the copy in TCRdb shows in-frame clones only, minus some. Of about 120,000 clones in the sample, 85% to 90% were seen once. The starting material was peripheral blood, obtained approximately 69 weeks after starting pembrolizumab. Every receptor here comes from an adult with mismatch repair-deficient cancer.

The chain is built from TRBV27 and TRBJ2-5, with 8 positions matching TRBD1. The J segment lost 2 bases and the V segment lost 5 bases, leaving 10 bases of the junction unmatched. Germline assignment: CDR1 MNHEY and CDR2 SMNVEV (reference sequence). CDR3 length: 16 residues. CDR3 amino acids: CASSPRDRGGQETQYF. CDR3 nucleotides: TGTGCCAGCAGTCCTCGAGACAGGGGAGGACAAGAGACCCAGTACTTC.

The chain joins TRBV19 to TRBJ2-1, with TRBD1 identical over 10 bases. The CDR3 sequence is 15 residues long. V trimming: 3 bases; J trimming: 6 bases; junction bases outside the gene matches: 5. CDR1 and CDR2 (germline): LNHDA, SQIVND (reference sequence). This CDR3 reads CASSIGGTGVNEQFF. The CDR3 coding sequence is TGTGCCAGTAGTATTGGGGGGACAGGGGTCAATGAGCAGTTCTTC.

V gene TRBV6-1 combines with J gene TRBJ2-1; D is perhaps TRBD1 (7 bases). The CDR3 has 14 residues. The V gene's germline CDR1 is MNHNS and CDR2 SASEGT. V was pared by 4 bases and J by 12 bases, with 19 bases between. The CDR3 nucleotides read TGTGCCAGCAGTGTGGGACAGTCCAGGCGGGGGCAGTTCTTC. Translating it yields CASSVGQSRRGQFF.

The chain recombines TRBV7-8 with TRBJ2-2; TRBD2 is a possible D gene (7 bases). V was trimmed by 5 bases and J by 1 base, leaving 20 bases between them. CDR3 length equals 18 residues. Germline CDR1 and CDR2: SGHVS and FQNEAQ. The CDR3 loop reads CASSQSGMGALNTGELFF. In DNA form, the CDR3 reads TGTGCCAGCAGCCAGAGCGGGATGGGGGCCCTGAACACCGGGGAGCTGTTTTTT.

The genes are TRBV5-6 and TRBJ2-7; a weak D match, TRBD2 (6 bases). The CDR3 extends over 14 amino acids. Germline loops: CDR1 SGHDT, CDR2 YYEEEE. Trimming took off 0 bases at V and 3 bases at J, with 10 bases between the two ends. In nucleotides, the CDR3 is TGTGCCAGCAGCTTGGGGGGGAGGAACTACGAGCAGTACTTC. This sequence encodes CASSLGGRNYEQYF. Based on the CDR3 plus reference TRBV5-6 and TRBJ2-7, the full variable domain is DAGVTQSPTHLIKTRGQQVTLRCSPKSGHDTVSWYQQALGQGPQFIFQYYEEEERQRGNFPDRFSGHQFPNYSSELNVNALLLGDSALYLCASSLGGRNYEQYFGPGTRLTVT.

This clone was seen repeatedly, ten times or more. This chain links TRBV11-3 with TRBJ1-3; D is uncertain. CDR1 is SGHNT and CDR2 is YENEEA in the germline V gene. This CDR3 has 14 amino acids. The V end was cut by 5 bases, the J end by 4 bases, with 12 bases between. CDR3 residues: CASSIVGPGNTIYF. The CDR3 region has the DNA TGTGCCAGCAGCATCGTAGGCCCGGGAAACACCATATATTTT.

The chain links TRBV30 to TRBJ2-7, with D possibly being TRBD2 (6 bases). Trimming took 2 bases from V and 5 from J, leaving 10 bases between them. The CDR3 is made up of 12 amino acids. The germline gives CDR1 GTSNPN, CDR2 SVGIG (reference sequence). The CDR3 bases are TGTGCCTGGAGTCCCGGGGGTAACGAGCAGTACTTC. Translated, it gives CAWSPGGNEQYF.

The chain carries TRBV27 and TRBJ1-2; D is perhaps TRBD1 (5 bases). V was pared by 3 bases and J by 6 bases, with 11 bases between. The CDR3 consists of 13 residues. Germline values: CDR1 MNHEY, CDR2 SMNVEV (reference sequence). In nucleotides, the CDR3 is TGTGCCAGCAGTTTGAGCCGGGGCCATGGCTACACCTTC. Encoded protein: CASSLSRGHGYTF.

The chain recombines TRBV5-1 with TRBJ2-7, with unresolved D. Trimming pared 0 bases from V and 5 bases from J, leaving 12 bases between. Germline V gives CDR1 SGHRS, CDR2 YFSETQ. This CDR3 comprises 14 residues. This CDR3 reads CASSLGGIGDEQYF. The CDR3 coding sequence is TGCGCCAGCAGCTTGGGGGGTATTGGGGACGAGCAGTACTTC.

The chain is built from TRBV13 and TRBJ2-3; 7 bases map to TRBD2. CDR3 length: 14 residues. Unmatched junction bases numbered 3, after V lost 2 bases and J lost 4 bases. Germline V gene lookup returns CDR1 PRHDT and CDR2 FYEKMQ (reference sequence). In nucleotides, the CDR3 is TGTGCCAGCAGCTTAATCGGGAGGCCAGATACGCAGTATTTT. Translated: CASSLIGRPDTQYF.